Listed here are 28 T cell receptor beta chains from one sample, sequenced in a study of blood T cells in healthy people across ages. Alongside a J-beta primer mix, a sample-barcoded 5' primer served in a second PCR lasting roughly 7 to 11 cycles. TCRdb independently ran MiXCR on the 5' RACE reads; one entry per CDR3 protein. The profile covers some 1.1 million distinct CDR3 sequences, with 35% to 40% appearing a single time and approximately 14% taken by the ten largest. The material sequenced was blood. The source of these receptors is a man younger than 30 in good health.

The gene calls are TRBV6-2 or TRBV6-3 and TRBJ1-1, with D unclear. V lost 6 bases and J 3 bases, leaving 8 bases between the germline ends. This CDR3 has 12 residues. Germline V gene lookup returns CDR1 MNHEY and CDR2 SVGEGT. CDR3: CASRYSHTEAFF. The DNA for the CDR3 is TGTGCCAGCAGATACAGTCACACTGAAGCTTTCTTT.

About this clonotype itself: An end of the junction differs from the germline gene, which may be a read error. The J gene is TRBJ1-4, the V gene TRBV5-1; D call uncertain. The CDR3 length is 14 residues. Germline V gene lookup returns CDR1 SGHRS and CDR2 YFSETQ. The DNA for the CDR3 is TGCGCCAGCACCACGACCCCTGGGGATGAAAGACTGTTTTTT. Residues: CASTTTPGDERLFF.

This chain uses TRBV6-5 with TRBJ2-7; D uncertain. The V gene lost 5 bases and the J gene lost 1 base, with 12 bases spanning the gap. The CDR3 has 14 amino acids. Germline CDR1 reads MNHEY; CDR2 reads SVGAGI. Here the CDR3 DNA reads TGTGCCAGCAGTCCTCGAGACCCTTCCTACGAGCAGTACTTC. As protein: CASSPRDPSYEQYF.

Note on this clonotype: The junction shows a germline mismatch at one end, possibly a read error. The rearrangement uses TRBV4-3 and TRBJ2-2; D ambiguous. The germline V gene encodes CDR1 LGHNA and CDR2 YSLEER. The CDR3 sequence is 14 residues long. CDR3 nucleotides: TGCGCCAGCAGTCAAGTTTGGAGTGACGGGGAGCTGTTTTTT. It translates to CASSQVWSDGELFF.

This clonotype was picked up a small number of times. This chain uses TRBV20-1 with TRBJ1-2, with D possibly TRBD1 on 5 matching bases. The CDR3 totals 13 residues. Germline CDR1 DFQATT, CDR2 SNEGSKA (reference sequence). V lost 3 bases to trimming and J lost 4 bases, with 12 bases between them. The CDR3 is CSASGGISYGYTF. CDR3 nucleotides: TGCAGTGCTAGTGGGGGGATCTCCTATGGCTACACCTTC.

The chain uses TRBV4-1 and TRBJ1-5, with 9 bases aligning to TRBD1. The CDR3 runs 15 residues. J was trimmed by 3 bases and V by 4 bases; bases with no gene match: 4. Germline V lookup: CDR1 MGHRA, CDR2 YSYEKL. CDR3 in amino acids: CASSLHRGLNQPQHF. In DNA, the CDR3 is TGCGCCAGCAGCCTACACAGGGGGCTCAATCAGCCCCAGCATTTT.

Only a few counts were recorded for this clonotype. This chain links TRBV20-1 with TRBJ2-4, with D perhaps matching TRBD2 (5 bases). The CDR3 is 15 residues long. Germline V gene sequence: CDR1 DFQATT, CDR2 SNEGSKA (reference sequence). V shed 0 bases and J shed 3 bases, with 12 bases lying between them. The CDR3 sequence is CSARDPAEIKNIQYF. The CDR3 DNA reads TGCAGTGCTAGAGATCCAGCGGAGATCAAAAACATTCAGTACTTC.

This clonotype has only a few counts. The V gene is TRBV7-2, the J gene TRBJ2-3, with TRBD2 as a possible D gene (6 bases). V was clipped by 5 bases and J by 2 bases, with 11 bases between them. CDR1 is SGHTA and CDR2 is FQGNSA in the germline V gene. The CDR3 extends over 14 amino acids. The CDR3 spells CASSLTSFTDTQYF. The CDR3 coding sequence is TGTGCCAGCAGCCTGACTAGTTTCACAGATACGCAGTATTTT.

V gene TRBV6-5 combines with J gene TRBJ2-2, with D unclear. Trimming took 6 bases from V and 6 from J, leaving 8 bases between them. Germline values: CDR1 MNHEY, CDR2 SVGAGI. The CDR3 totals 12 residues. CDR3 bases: TGTGCCAGCAGGTCCGTCGCCGGGGAGCTGTTTTTT. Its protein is CASRSVAGELFF.

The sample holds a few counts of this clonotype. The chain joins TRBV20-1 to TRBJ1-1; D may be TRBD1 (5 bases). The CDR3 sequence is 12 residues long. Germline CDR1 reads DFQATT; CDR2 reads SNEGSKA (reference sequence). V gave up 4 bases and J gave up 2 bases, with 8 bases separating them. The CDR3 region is CSAKDKNTEAFF. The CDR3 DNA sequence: TGCAGTGCTAAGGACAAAAACACTGAAGCTTTCTTT.

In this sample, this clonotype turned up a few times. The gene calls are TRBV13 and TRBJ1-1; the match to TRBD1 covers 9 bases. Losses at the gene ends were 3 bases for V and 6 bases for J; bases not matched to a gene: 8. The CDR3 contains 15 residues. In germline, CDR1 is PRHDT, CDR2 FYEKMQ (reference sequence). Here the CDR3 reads CASSFSGTGRAEAFF. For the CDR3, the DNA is TGTGCCAGCAGCTTCTCCGGGACAGGGCGGGCTGAAGCTTTCTTT.

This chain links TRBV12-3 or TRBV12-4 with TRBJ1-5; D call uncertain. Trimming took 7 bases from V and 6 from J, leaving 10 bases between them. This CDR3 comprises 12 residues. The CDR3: CASTQIGQPQHF. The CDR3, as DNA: TGTGCCAGCACCCAAATCGGTCAGCCCCAGCATTTT.

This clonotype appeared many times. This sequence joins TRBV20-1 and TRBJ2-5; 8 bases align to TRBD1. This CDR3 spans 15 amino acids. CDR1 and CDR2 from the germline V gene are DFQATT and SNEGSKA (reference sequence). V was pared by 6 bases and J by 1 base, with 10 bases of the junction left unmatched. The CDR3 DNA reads TGCAGTGCCACAGAACAGGGGGAAATCCAAGAGACCCAGTACTTC. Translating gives CSATEQGEIQETQYF.

The CDR3 sequence is CASGLSGRSSYNEQFF. CDR3 DNA sequence: TGTGCCAGCGGCCTTAGCGGGCGCAGCTCCTACAATGAGCAGTTCTTC. The chain recombines TRBV7-9 with TRBJ2-1; 7 bases map to TRBD2. Germline lookup yields CDR1 SEHNR and CDR2 FQNEAQ (reference sequence). V shed 8 bases and J 0 bases; nucleotides not matched to a gene: 10. The CDR3 contains 16 residues.

CDR3 loop: CASRSPRRETQYF. The DNA for the CDR3 is TGTGCCAGCAGGTCCCCCCGACGAGAGACCCAGTACTTC. The rearrangement joins TRBV6-2 or TRBV6-3 to TRBJ2-5; no clear D. In germline, CDR1 is MNHEY, CDR2 SVGEGT. There are 13 residues in the CDR3. Trimming stripped 6 bases from V and 4 bases from J, with 12 bases between.

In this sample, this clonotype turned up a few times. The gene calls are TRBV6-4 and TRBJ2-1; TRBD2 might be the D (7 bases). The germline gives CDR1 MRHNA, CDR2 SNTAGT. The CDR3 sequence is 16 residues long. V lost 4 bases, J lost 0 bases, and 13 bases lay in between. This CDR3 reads CASSVRGASSYNEQFF. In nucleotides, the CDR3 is TGTGCCAGCAGTGTACGGGGGGCCAGCTCCTACAATGAGCAGTTCTTC.

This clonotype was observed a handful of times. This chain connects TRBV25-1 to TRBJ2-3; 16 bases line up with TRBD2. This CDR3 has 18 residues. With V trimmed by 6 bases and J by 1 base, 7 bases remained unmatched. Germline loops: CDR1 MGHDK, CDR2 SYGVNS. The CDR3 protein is CASREGLAGGGGTDTQYF. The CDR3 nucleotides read TGTGCCAGCAGAGAGGGACTAGCGGGGGGGGGAGGCACAGATACGCAGTATTTT.

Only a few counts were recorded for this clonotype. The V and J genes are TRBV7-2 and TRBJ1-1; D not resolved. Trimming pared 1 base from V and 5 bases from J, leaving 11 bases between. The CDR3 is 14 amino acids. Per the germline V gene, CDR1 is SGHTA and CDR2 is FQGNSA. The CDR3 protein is CASSLGFGGTEAFF. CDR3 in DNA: TGTGCCAGCAGCTTAGGGTTTGGAGGAACTGAAGCTTTCTTT.

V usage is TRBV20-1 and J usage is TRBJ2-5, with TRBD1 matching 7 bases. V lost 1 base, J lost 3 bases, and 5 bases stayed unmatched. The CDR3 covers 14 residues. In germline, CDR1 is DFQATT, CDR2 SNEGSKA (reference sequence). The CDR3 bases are TGCAGTGCTAGAGTTGTGACAGGGAAAGAGACCCAGTACTTC. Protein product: CSARVVTGKETQYF.

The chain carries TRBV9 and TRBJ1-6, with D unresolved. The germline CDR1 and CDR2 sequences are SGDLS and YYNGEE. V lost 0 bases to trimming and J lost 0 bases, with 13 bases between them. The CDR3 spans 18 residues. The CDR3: CASSVAAERSSYNSPLHF. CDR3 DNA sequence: TGTGCCAGCAGCGTAGCTGCGGAAAGAAGCTCCTATAATTCACCCCTCCACTTT.

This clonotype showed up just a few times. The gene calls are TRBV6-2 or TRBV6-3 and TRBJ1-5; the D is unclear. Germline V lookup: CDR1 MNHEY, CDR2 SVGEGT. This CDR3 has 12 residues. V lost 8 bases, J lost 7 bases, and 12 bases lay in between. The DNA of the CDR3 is TGTGCCAGCGGCCCAGACCTACAGCCCCAGCATTTT. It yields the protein CASGPDLQPQHF.

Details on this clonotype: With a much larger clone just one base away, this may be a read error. Here the CDR3 DNA reads TGCAGCGTTGGCCCCCCATACGAGCGGTACTTC. This encodes CSVGPPYERYF. The chain is built from TRBV29-1 and TRBJ2-4, with D uncertain. This CDR3 region has 11 residues. Germline CDR1 reads SQVTM; CDR2 reads ANQGSEA. V was shortened by 4 bases and J by 15 bases, with 16 bases between the two germline ends.

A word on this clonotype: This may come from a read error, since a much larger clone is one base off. Here the CDR3 DNA reads TGCAGTGCTGGAGGCCAGGCCCATGGCTACACCTTC. Its translation is CSAGGQAHGYTF. The rearrangement uses TRBV20-1 and TRBJ1-2; D remains unclear. Germline V gene sequence: CDR1 DFQATT, CDR2 SNEGSKA (reference sequence). The CDR3 runs to 12 residues. The V end lost 5 bases, the J end lost 6 bases, and 13 bases lay between the germline ends.

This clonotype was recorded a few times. CDR3 DNA sequence: TGTGCCAGCAGTTCCGGGACAGGGGGATACAATAATCAGCCCCAGCATTTT. Protein: CASSSGTGGYNNQPQHF. The gene calls are TRBV12-3 or TRBV12-4 and TRBJ1-5; 11 bases align to TRBD1. The CDR3 loop spans 17 amino acids. V shed 4 bases, J shed 4 bases, and the junction held 9 bases outside the gene matches.

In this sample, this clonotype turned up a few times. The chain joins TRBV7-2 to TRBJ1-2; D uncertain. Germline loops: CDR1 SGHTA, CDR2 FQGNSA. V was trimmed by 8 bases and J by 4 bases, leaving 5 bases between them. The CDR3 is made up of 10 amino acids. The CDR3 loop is CASGSYGYTF. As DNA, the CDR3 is TGTGCCAGCGGCAGCTATGGCTACACCTTC. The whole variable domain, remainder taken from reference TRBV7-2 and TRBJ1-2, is GAGVSQSPSNKVTEKGKDVELRCDPISGHTALYWYRQSLGQGLEFLIYFQGNSAPDKSGLPSDRFSAERTGGSVSTLTIQRTQQEDSAVYLCASGSYGYTFGSGTRLTVV.

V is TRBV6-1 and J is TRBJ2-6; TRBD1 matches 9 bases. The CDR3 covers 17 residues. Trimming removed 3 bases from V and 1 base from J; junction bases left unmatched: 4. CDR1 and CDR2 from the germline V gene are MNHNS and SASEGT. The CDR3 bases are TGTGCCAGCAGTGATACAGGGGGCGCATCTGGGGCCAACGTCCTGACTTTC. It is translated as CASSDTGGASGANVLTF.

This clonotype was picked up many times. The CDR3 loop is CASSPPERETQYF. Here the CDR3 DNA reads TGTGCCAGCAGTCCACCTGAAAGGGAGACCCAGTACTTC. This rearrangement joins TRBV28 to TRBJ2-5, with unresolved D. Germline CDR1 MDHEN, CDR2 SYDVKM. This CDR3 contains 13 residues. Deletions cut 5 bases from V and 5 bases from J, with 12 bases between. Full variable domain (outside the CDR3, taken from reference TRBV28 and TRBJ2-5): DVKVTQSSRYLVKRTGEKVFLECVQDMDHENMFWYRQDPGLGLRLIYFSYDVKMKEKGDIPEGYSVSREKKERFSLILESASTNQTSMYLCASSPPERETQYFGPGTRLLVL.

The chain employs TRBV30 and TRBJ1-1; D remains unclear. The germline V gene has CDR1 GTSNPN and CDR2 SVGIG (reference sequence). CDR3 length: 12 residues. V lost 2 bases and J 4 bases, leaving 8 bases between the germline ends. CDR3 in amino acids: CAWSLTGTEAFF. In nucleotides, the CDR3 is TGTGCCTGGAGTCTTACGGGCACTGAAGCTTTCTTT. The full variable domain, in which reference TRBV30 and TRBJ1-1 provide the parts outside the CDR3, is SQTIHQWPATLVQPVGSPLSLECTVEGTSNPNLYWYRQAAGRGLQLLFYSVGIGQISSEVPQNLSASRPQDRQFILSSKKLLLSDSGFYLCAWSLTGTEAFFGQGTRLTVV.